What follows are 9 T cell receptor beta chains derived from one specimen sequenced in a study of Siglec-9 on CD8 T cells in melanoma. TCRdb's table, derived via immunoSEQ multiplex PCR, lists solely in-frame clones and lacks some. Of about 30,000 clones in the sample, less than 85% are singletons; the top ten hold nearly 6%. Sequenced sample: Siglec-9- CD8+ T cells sorted from blood. These receptors were taken from a human donor in good health.

The chain is built from TRBV29-1 and TRBJ2-1, with D tentatively TRBD2 (5 bases). V was clipped by 4 bases and J by 0 bases, with 7 bases between them. This CDR3 region has 13 residues. CDR1 is SQVTM and CDR2 is ANQGSEA in the germline V gene. The CDR3: CSVGGSSYNEQFF. DNA of the CDR3: TGCAGCGTTGGAGGGAGCTCCTACAATGAGCAGTTCTTC.

The chain recombines TRBV2 with TRBJ2-1, with D unclear. Deletions cut 0 bases from V and 0 bases from J, with 9 bases between. The CDR3 runs 16 residues. Germline CDR1 SNHLY, CDR2 FYNNEI. CDR3 sequence: CASSEALGGSYNEQFF. Here the CDR3 DNA reads TGTGCCAGCAGTGAAGCGCTGGGCGGCTCCTACAATGAGCAGTTCTTC.

This chain joins TRBV7-8 and TRBJ2-1, with TRBD1 identical over 8 bases. The CDR3 spans 16 residues. Looked up from germline, CDR1 is SGHVS and CDR2 is FQNEAQ. V dropped 7 bases and J dropped 6; count of bases not matched to a gene: 14. The CDR3 region has the DNA TGTGCCAGCACCCTCTGGAGACAGGGGCCCCGCAATGAGCAGTTCTTC. Protein: CASTLWRQGPRNEQFF.

The gene calls are TRBV7-9 and TRBJ2-3, with 7 bases lining up with TRBD2. CDR1 is SEHNR, CDR2 FQNEAQ, per germline (reference sequence). This CDR3 comprises 16 residues. V was clipped by 3 bases and J by 1 base; unmatched bases: 7. CDR3 sequence: CASSFLTSWGTDTQYF. CDR3 in DNA: TGTGCCAGCAGCTTCCTGACTAGCTGGGGCACAGATACGCAGTATTTT.

V and J are TRBV6-1 and TRBJ1-2, with 12 bases matching TRBD1. The CDR3 extends over 17 amino acids. CDR1 is MNHNS, CDR2 SASEGT, per germline. The trim removed 2 bases at V and 4 bases at J, leaving 8 bases unmatched. The CDR3, as DNA: TGTGCCAGCAGTGAAATCGGGACAGGGGGCTTAAGCTATGGCTACACCTTC. Its protein is CASSEIGTGGLSYGYTF.

J is TRBJ1-1 and V is TRBV19; D call uncertain. Trimming stripped 7 bases from V and 5 bases from J, with 11 bases between. The CDR3 sequence is 12 residues long. The germline V gene has CDR1 LNHDA and CDR2 SQIVND (reference sequence). The CDR3 DNA follows: TGTGCCAGTAACCTCGGGAGTACTGAAGCTTTCTTT. Translation gives CASNLGSTEAFF.

J is TRBJ2-5 and V is TRBV7-9; D is unclear. CDR3 length: 14 amino acids. The V gene's germline CDR1 is SEHNR and CDR2 FQNEAQ (reference sequence). Trimming shortened V by 3 bases and J by 4 bases, and 12 bases separated the two germline ends. CDR3 nucleotide sequence: TGTGCCAGCAGCTTTACTGGGGTATTAGAGACCCAGTACTTC. Translated: CASSFTGVLETQYF.

V is TRBV7-9 and J is TRBJ2-1; 12 bases agree with TRBD2. The trim removed 4 bases at V and 7 bases at J, leaving 8 bases unmatched. The CDR3 covers 16 residues. In germline, CDR1 is SEHNR, CDR2 FQNEAQ (reference sequence). DNA of the CDR3: TGTGCCAGCAGCTCCCTTGGACTAGCGGGGTTAAATGAGCAGTTCTTC. This codes for CASSSLGLAGLNEQFF.

The chain recombines TRBV30 with TRBJ2-3, with TRBD2 identical over 7 bases. The CDR3 length is 15 residues. The V segment lost 4 bases and the J segment 6 bases; nucleotides outside the gene matches: 13. Germline V gene data show CDR1 as GTSNPN and CDR2 as SVGIG (reference sequence). The CDR3 loop is CAWMGDGGRTDTQYF. In DNA form, the CDR3 reads TGTGCCTGGATGGGGGACGGGGGGAGGACGGATACGCAGTATTTT.